The 16 T cell receptor beta chains below come from one sample, sequenced in a study of cytomegalovirus exposure and HLA in healthy donors. The protocol was immunoSEQ multiplex PCR, while the TCRdb copy is restricted to in-frame clones and leaves out a portion. The table lists some 68,000 clones, 95% to 97% of them singletons. The material sequenced was PBMCs. These TCRs come from a man in his late teens or twenties in good health and CMV-seronegative.

This clone was counted a single time. The chain has TRBV11-3 and TRBJ2-7; D is unresolved. With 2 bases removed from V and 0 bases from J, the gap between germline ends came to 5 bases. The CDR3 runs 13 residues. The germline V gene encodes CDR1 SGHNT and CDR2 YENEEA. The CDR3 nucleotides read TGTGCCAGCAGCTTAAGGAGCTCCTACGAGCAGTACTTC. Translated, it gives CASSLRSSYEQYF.

This clone was counted between two and nine times. The V and J genes are TRBV6-1 and TRBJ2-3; 12 bases map to TRBD2. CDR3 length: 15 residues. V lost 3 bases, J lost 4 bases, and 2 bases stayed unmatched. CDR1 and CDR2 (germline): MNHNS, SASEGT. Written as DNA, the CDR3 is TGTGCCAGCAGTGAGACTAGCGGGAGCTCAGATACGCAGTATTTT. Translated: CASSETSGSSDTQYF.

The chain combines TRBV4-1 with TRBJ1-2, with 7 bases matching TRBD1. Trimming cost V 3 bases and J 9 bases; bases outside gene matches: 16. Looked up from germline, CDR1 is MGHRA and CDR2 is YSYEKL. The CDR3 contains 16 residues. CDR3 nucleotide sequence: TGCGCCAGCAGCCACCTGGGACAGCAAAAACCCTCTCGCTACACCTTC. This sequence encodes CASSHLGQQKPSRYTF.

This clone turned up a few times. The V gene is TRBV5-1, the J gene TRBJ1-2, with 8 bases identical to TRBD1. Trimming took 6 bases from V and 7 from J; bases not matched to a gene: 8. This CDR3 has 13 amino acids. In germline, CDR1 is SGHRS, CDR2 YFSETQ. DNA of the CDR3: TGCGCCAGCAACGGACAGGGAGAGGCTGGCTACACCTTC. Translation: CASNGQGEAGYTF.

This clone was detected only a few times. V and J are TRBV2 and TRBJ1-2; no firm D call. Germline CDR1 SNHLY, CDR2 FYNNEI. This CDR3 comprises 11 residues. Trimming cost V 7 bases and J 8 bases, with 11 bases left between them. DNA of the CDR3: TGTGCCAGCACACGGGGTGAAGGCTACACCTTC. This gives the protein CASTRGEGYTF.

The chain uses TRBV18 and TRBJ1-1; D uncertain. The germline V gene encodes CDR1 KGHSH and CDR2 LQKENI. The CDR3 runs 16 residues. V was cut by 0 bases and J by 5 bases, with 16 bases left in between. The CDR3 DNA reads as TGTGCCAGCTCACCACCCAACCGAGATAGGGAGACTGAAGCTTTCTTT. The encoded protein is CASSPPNRDRETEAFF.

V and J are TRBV6-1 and TRBJ1-4; D not resolved. Trimming left V 3 bases short and J 7 bases short, with 12 bases between. Germline CDR1 MNHNS, CDR2 SASEGT. The CDR3 has 14 residues. CDR3 amino acids: CASSEGGEGEKLFF. In DNA, the CDR3 is TGTGCCAGCAGTGAGGGCGGGGAAGGTGAAAAACTGTTTTTT.

This chain connects TRBV27 to TRBJ1-5, with a tentative D call TRBD1 (5 bases). CDR3 length equals 15 residues. V lost 5 bases to trimming and J lost 6 bases, with 17 bases between them. CDR1 is MNHEY, CDR2 SMNVEV, per germline (reference sequence). In DNA, the CDR3 is TGTGCCAGCAGTCTCGGGCGAGGGAGGGGTCAGCCCCAGCATTTT. Protein product: CASSLGRGRGQPQHF.

The chain joins TRBV10-3 to TRBJ2-5, with 8 bases matching TRBD2. V trimming: 6 bases; J trimming: 5 bases; junction bases outside the gene matches: 2. The CDR3 covers 12 residues. Germline V gene data show CDR1 as ENHRY and CDR2 as SYGVKD. CDR3 amino acids: CAIRASGETQYF. CDR3 DNA: TGTGCCATCAGGGCTAGCGGGGAGACCCAGTACTTC.

This chain connects TRBV7-9 to TRBJ1-1; D not certain. The V gene's germline CDR1 is SEHNR and CDR2 FQNEAQ (reference sequence). This CDR3 is built from 14 residues. V lost 2 bases and J lost 3, with 10 bases in between. The CDR3 here is CASSLRQQDTEAFF. The CDR3 DNA reads TGTGCCAGCAGCTTACGGCAGCAGGACACTGAAGCTTTCTTT.

The chain joins TRBV10-1 to TRBJ2-1, with TRBD1 matching 11 bases. In germline, CDR1 is WNHNN, CDR2 SYGVQD (reference sequence). J gave up 9 bases and V 5 bases, and 12 bases lay outside the gene matches. The length of the CDR3 is 16 residues. CDR3 sequence reads: CASSYVRDRGMSEQFF. The DNA of the CDR3 is TGCGCCAGCAGTTACGTGCGGGACAGGGGGATGAGTGAGCAGTTCTTC.

This chain uses TRBV6-5 with TRBJ1-2; TRBD1 might be the D (6 bases). V lost 5 bases and J lost 4, with 14 bases in between. Germline V gene sequence: CDR1 MNHEY, CDR2 SVGAGI. The CDR3 totals 14 residues. This CDR3 is CASSEWGQTYGYTF. The DNA for the CDR3 is TGTGCCAGCAGTGAATGGGGGCAGACCTATGGCTACACCTTC.

J is TRBJ2-7 and V is TRBV19; 8 bases are a match to TRBD1. The V gene end was trimmed by 1 base and the J gene end by 7 bases; junction bases not matched to a gene: 3. This CDR3 contains 13 residues. CDR1 LNHDA and CDR2 SQIVND come from the germline V gene (reference sequence). CDR3 sequence: CASSIGTGNEQYF. The CDR3 coding sequence is TGTGCCAGTAGTATAGGGACAGGGAATGAGCAGTACTTC.

In the case of this clone: It is unclear where the CDR3 begins or ends on the DNA, so no DNA is shown, and the CDR3 is as TCRdb lists it. V is TRBV28 and J is TRBJ2-7; whether TRBD1, the table's D call, matches the DNA was not checked. Per germline, CDR1 MDHEN and CDR2 SYDVKM. The CDR3 adds up to 15 amino acids, both ends counted. CDR3 loop: CASSFLAGGTYEQYF.

The chain combines TRBV29-1 with TRBJ2-5; 8 nucleotides align to TRBD1. The V and J ends lost 3 bases and 1 base, in that order; junction bases with no gene match: 10. This CDR3 comprises 16 residues. The germline V gene encodes CDR1 SQVTM and CDR2 ANQGSEA. The CDR3 sequence is CSVDPRPGTGQETQYF. The CDR3 region has the DNA TGCAGCGTTGACCCCAGACCCGGGACAGGCCAAGAGACCCAGTACTTC.

The chain employs TRBV7-6 and TRBJ2-7; D unresolved. Germline CDR1 and CDR2: SGHVS and FNYEAQ. The CDR3 is made up of 14 amino acids. V lost 2 bases, J lost 4 bases, and 12 bases lay in between. This CDR3 reads CASSLQHVAYEQYF. CDR3 in DNA: TGTGCCAGCAGCTTACAACACGTAGCTTACGAGCAGTACTTC.